This is a list of T cell receptor beta chains from one sample in a study of cytomegalovirus exposure and HLA in healthy donors. TCRdb keeps only in-frame clones here, not all; method: immunoSEQ multiplex PCR. This sample has about 95,000 clones, with under 85% found just once. Sequencing was performed on PBMCs. The receptors derive from a middle-aged woman in good health and CMV-seropositive. Both conserved end residues are part of each CDR3. The order of the fields is V gene, J gene, D gene, CDR3 protein. The D gene is left open where the match is weak.

V gene: TRBV6-1
J gene: TRBJ1-5
D gene: TRBD1
CDR3 protein: CASSEAPGQGNQPQHF

V gene: TRBV2
J gene: TRBJ2-5
D gene: TRBD2
CDR3 protein: CASRGTSGRRETQYF

V gene: TRBV29-1
J gene: TRBJ2-2
D gene: NA
CDR3 protein: CSVEDPTAVGELFF

V gene: TRBV7-8
J gene: TRBJ2-1
D gene: TRBD2
CDR3 protein: CASRREWSEQFF

V gene: TRBV6-1
J gene: TRBJ2-7
D gene: NA
CDR3 protein: CASSEVPGRREQYF

V gene: TRBV4-1
J gene: TRBJ1-1
D gene: NA
CDR3 protein: CASSLGANTEAFF

V gene: TRBV25-1
J gene: TRBJ2-7
D gene: TRBD1
CDR3 protein: CASSERGLLTYEQYF

V gene: TRBV21-1
J gene: TRBJ2-3
D gene: NA
CDR3 protein: CASKPPVRRRQITQYF

V gene: TRBV2
J gene: TRBJ2-3
D gene: TRBD2
CDR3 protein: CASAREEGREDLSTDTQYF

V gene: TRBV4-1
J gene: TRBJ2-1
D gene: NA
CDR3 protein: CASSQDRGSYNEQFF

V gene: TRBV14
J gene: TRBJ2-3
D gene: NA
CDR3 protein: CASSQDWASGGWYF

V gene: TRBV4-1
J gene: TRBJ1-1
D gene: TRBD1
CDR3 protein: CASSHGETGMNTEAFF

V gene: TRBV5-1
J gene: TRBJ2-5
D gene: NA
CDR3 protein: CASSLGAGGETQYF

V gene: TRBV10-3
J gene: TRBJ1-2
D gene: NA
CDR3 protein: CAISEQGPNNYGYTF

V gene: TRBV28
J gene: TRBJ1-5
D gene: NA
CDR3 protein: CASSPLGRENQPQHF

V gene: TRBV6-1
J gene: TRBJ2-7
D gene: TRBD2
CDR3 protein: CASSGRAAGVSEQYF

V gene: TRBV5-1
J gene: TRBJ2-5
D gene: NA
CDR3 protein: CASSLVSQETQYF

V gene: TRBV5-1
J gene: TRBJ1-1
D gene: NA
CDR3 protein: CASSARGGTEAFF

V gene: TRBV6-1
J gene: TRBJ2-7
D gene: NA
CDR3 protein: CASSELSGEQYF

V gene: TRBV9
J gene: TRBJ1-1
D gene: TRBD1
CDR3 protein: CASSATGATEAFF

V gene: TRBV7-8
J gene: TRBJ2-2
D gene: TRBD1
CDR3 protein: CASSRFMTGGELFF

V gene: TRBV28
J gene: TRBJ1-5
D gene: NA
CDR3 protein: CASIGRGGSNQPQHF

V gene: TRBV29-1
J gene: TRBJ1-2
D gene: NA
CDR3 protein: CSVDRQARGYTF